These 7 T cell receptor beta chains share one sample of origin, sequenced in a study of T cells in Graves' hyperthyroidism and ophthalmopathy. RNA transcripts yielded amplified TCR beta CDR3 regions. Carried out on the TCR CDR3, a first-round RT-PCR used the HTBI primer set. Using its own MiXCR run on the multiplex PCR reads, TCRdb lists one record per CDR3 protein. The table shows about 690,000 distinct CDR3 sequences, with roughly 17% occurring only once. The sequencing sample was made of blood. These TCRs come from a man aged 50-59 years with Graves' hyperthyroidism.

This sequence joins TRBV19 and TRBJ2-3, with D hard to call. The CDR3 loop spans 13 amino acids. V lost 11 bases, J lost 2 bases, and 14 bases lay in between. Germline CDR1 and CDR2: LNHDA and SQIVND (reference sequence). The CDR3: CAVGPPSTDTQYF. The CDR3 bases are TGTGCCGTAGGCCCTCCATCCACAGATACGCAGTATTTT.

This chain uses TRBV29-1 with TRBJ2-3; D is ambiguous. The CDR3 extends over 12 amino acids. CDR1 SQVTM and CDR2 ANQGSEA come from the germline V gene. Trimming left V 0 bases short and J 7 bases short, with 8 bases between. The CDR3 here is CSVEEPPYTQYF. The DNA of the CDR3 is TGCAGCGTTGAAGAACCCCCATATACGCAGTATTTT.

This clonotype has ten or more counts. The chain recombines TRBV7-9 with TRBJ2-5; the D is unclear. V shed 4 bases and J shed 3 bases, with 15 bases lying between them. Germline values: CDR1 SEHNR, CDR2 FQNEAQ (reference sequence). This CDR3 has 15 amino acids. CDR3 sequence (DNA): TGTGCCAGCAGCTCATCGACGAGCGTAGAAGAGACCCAGTACTTC. Translating gives CASSSSTSVEETQYF.

This clonotype was observed many times. The CDR3 coding sequence is TGCAGCGTTGAGTGGCTAGCTCCCGCGAACACCGGGGAGCTGTTTTTT. It codes for CSVEWLAPANTGELFF. The chain employs TRBV29-1 and TRBJ2-2, with a possible D match to TRBD2 (5 bases). The germline V gene has CDR1 SQVTM and CDR2 ANQGSEA. The V gene lost 3 bases and the J gene lost 0 bases, with 14 bases spanning the gap. The CDR3 is 16 amino acids.

V usage is TRBV9 and J usage is TRBJ1-2; D is ambiguous. The germline V gene encodes CDR1 SGDLS and CDR2 YYNGEE. The CDR3 runs 14 residues. Trimming cost V 0 bases and J 3 bases, with 9 bases left between them. The CDR3 DNA follows: TGTGCCAGCAGCGTAGCGGAGCCGGACTATGGCTACACCTTC. This encodes CASSVAEPDYGYTF.

J is TRBJ2-6 and V is TRBV9, with TRBD2 matching over 8 bases. The CDR3 is made up of 19 amino acids. Germline V lookup: CDR1 SGDLS, CDR2 YYNGEE. The J segment lost 2 bases and the V segment lost 0 bases, leaving 10 bases of the junction unmatched. The CDR3 DNA reads as TGTGCCAGCAGCGTAGGTGACTTCGGGAGGGGAACTGGGGCCAACGTCCTGACTTTC. As protein: CASSVGDFGRGTGANVLTF.

This clonotype was detected ten times or more. CDR3 sequence: CSVGDTEAFF. Written as DNA, the CDR3 is TGCAGCGTTGGGGACACTGAAGCTTTCTTT. The V gene is TRBV29-1, the J gene TRBJ1-1; D uncertain. This CDR3 is 10 amino acids long. CDR1 SQVTM and CDR2 ANQGSEA come from the germline V gene. V was pared by 4 bases and J by 3 bases, with 3 bases between.